The T cell receptor (beta chain) under discussion was sequenced for a study of long-term antiretroviral therapy in people with HIV. Study summary: The study's earliest collections predate the 2015 immediate-ART recommendation by about a decade.

Study observations and caveats: Blood draws took place between about 2003 and 2018 and possibly involved older ART regimens. Upon ART, diversity increased but remained lower than transplant donor controls.

For each donor, at least one pre-ART and at least two post-ART PBMC samples were available. This clone was detected a few times. Its target is unknown. immunoSEQ v3.0 was run at survey level. Clones were read by immunoSEQ multiplex PCR, and TCRdb kept only the in-frame ones, dropping some. In the table there are 9,000 to 13,000 clones, about four fifths of which are singletons. CDR1 SGHVS and CDR2 FQNEAQ come from the germline V gene. V lost 2 bases, J lost 6 bases, and 3 bases stayed unmatched. There are 14 residues in the CDR3. This receptor was identified in a man aged 35-49 years with HIV. This chain connects TRBV7-8 to TRBJ2-7; 11 nucleotides agree with TRBD2. Sequences were derived from unsorted PBMCs, sampled 1.8 years after starting antiretroviral therapy. In nucleotides, the CDR3 is TGTGCCAGCAGCTTAACTAGCGGGAGCCGCGAGCAGTACTTC. It yields the protein CASSLTSGSREQYF. Supplemented by reference TRBV7-8 and TRBJ2-7, the full variable domain reads GAGVSQSPRYKVAKRGQDVALRCDPISGHVSLFWYQQALGQGPEFLTYFQNEAQLDKSGLPSDRFFAERPEGSVSTLKIQRTQQEDSAVYLCASSLTSGSREQYFGPGTRLTVT.